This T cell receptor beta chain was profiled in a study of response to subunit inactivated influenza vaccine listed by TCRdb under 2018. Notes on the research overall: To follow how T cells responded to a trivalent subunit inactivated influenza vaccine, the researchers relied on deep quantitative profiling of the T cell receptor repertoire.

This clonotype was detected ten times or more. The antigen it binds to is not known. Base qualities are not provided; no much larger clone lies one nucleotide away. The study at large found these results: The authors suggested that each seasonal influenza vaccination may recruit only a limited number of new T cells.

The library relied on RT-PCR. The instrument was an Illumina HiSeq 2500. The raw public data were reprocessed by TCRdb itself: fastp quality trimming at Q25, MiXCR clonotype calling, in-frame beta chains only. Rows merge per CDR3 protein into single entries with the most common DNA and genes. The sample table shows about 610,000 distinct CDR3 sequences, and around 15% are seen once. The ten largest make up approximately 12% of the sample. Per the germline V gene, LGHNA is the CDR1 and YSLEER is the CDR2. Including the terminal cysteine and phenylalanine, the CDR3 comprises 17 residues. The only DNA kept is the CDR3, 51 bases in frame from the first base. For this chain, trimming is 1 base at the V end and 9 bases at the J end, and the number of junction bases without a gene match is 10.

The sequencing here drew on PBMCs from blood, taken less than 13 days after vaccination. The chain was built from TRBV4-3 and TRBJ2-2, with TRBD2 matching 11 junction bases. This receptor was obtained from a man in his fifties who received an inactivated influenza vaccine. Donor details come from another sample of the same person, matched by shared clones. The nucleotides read TGCGCCAGCAGCCAAGCTCGGCTAGCGGGAGGAAGCTGGGAGCTGTTTTTT. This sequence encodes CASSQARLAGGSWELFF.